The source of this TCR beta chain is a study of shared clonotypes between healthy human individuals. Broader study findings: Few donors limited the genetic and exposure-history diversity represented. An anticipated effect of sequencing depth on clonotype sharing among donors was recognized.

Comments on this clone: Antigen specificity is unknown.

Sequencing was at deep level. Genomic DNA (from each subset) was split evenly across several immunoSEQ plates. This table comes from immunoSEQ multiplex PCR, and its TCRdb copy is limited to in-frame clones, with some not included. Of about 110,000 clones listed, 67% were seen once; the top ten hold approximately 23%. The sequence came from a woman aged 25 to 39 in good health. The sequencing sample was made of memory CD8+ T cells sorted from blood. Noted subset: CD45RO+ cells pooled with CCR7-negative TemRA cells.

The DNA for the CDR3 is TGTGCCAGCAGTTTAGCCCTAACAATCCTGCGCTACACCTTC. Translation gives CASSLALTILRYTF. The J gene is TRBJ1-2, the V gene TRBV28; D gene ambiguous. Germline CDR1 is MDHEN and CDR2 is SYDVKM. V gave up 2 bases and J gave up 9 bases, with 16 bases separating them. This CDR3 is built from 14 residues.